This TCR beta chain was found in a study of CD8 T cells in ankylosing spondylitis. Molecular-barcoded quantitative 5'-RACE produced these TCR beta libraries. TCRdb analysed the 5' RACE reads with MiXCR anew, one entry per CDR3 protein. The sample lists 150,000 or so distinct CDR3 sequences; around a tenth were seen once. Germline assignment: CDR1 SEHNR and CDR2 FQNEAQ (reference sequence). CDR3 length: 13 residues. V lost 5 bases and J 6 bases, leaving 11 bases between the germline ends. The sequenced sample consisted of blood, either unsorted or a sorted T cell fraction (not recorded which). V gene TRBV7-9 combines with J gene TRBJ2-1, with D uncertain. The receptor was isolated from a female donor with ankylosing spondylitis or in good health (not recorded which). The CDR3 sequence is CASSPAVGNEQFF. In DNA form, the CDR3 reads TGTGCCAGCAGCCCCGCCGTCGGCAATGAGCAGTTCTTC.